Following are 27 T cell receptor beta chains from one sample sequenced in a study of blood T cell repertoires in COVID-19. Assay used: immunoSEQ multiplex PCR; TCRdb lists only in-frame clones, some missing. The table lists some 490,000 clones, around 85% of them singletons. Sequencing was done on a sample of peripheral blood. The receptors here all came from a human donor in a cohort sampled during active COVID-19.

The chain couples TRBV6-5 to TRBJ2-2; 11 bases are shared with TRBD2. The junction had 9 bases not matched to a gene; V was cut back by 7 bases and J by 8 bases. The V gene's germline CDR1 is MNHEY and CDR2 SVGAGI. This CDR3 contains 15 residues. The CDR3 DNA is TGTGCCAGCATGAGGACTAGCGGGTCAAAGGGGGAGCTGTTTTTT. Translating it yields CASMRTSGSKGELFF.

The genes are TRBV9 and TRBJ2-3; 9 nucleotides line up with TRBD2. The CDR3 covers 14 residues. Germline CDR1 SGDLS, CDR2 YYNGEE. J was trimmed by 3 bases and V by 6 bases; bases with no gene match: 5. CDR3 amino acids: CASKREERTDTQYF. In nucleotides, the CDR3 is TGTGCCAGCAAGCGGGAGGAGAGAACAGATACGCAGTATTTT. Full variable domain (remainder filled in from reference TRBV9 and TRBJ2-3): DSGVTQTPKHLITATGQRVTLRCSPRSGDLSVYWYQQSLDQGLQFLIQYYNGEERAKGNILERFSAQQFPDLHSELNLSSLELGDSALYFCASKREERTDTQYFGPGTRLTVL.

This rearrangement joins TRBV2 to TRBJ2-3; 9 positions match TRBD2. Germline V lookup: CDR1 SNHLY, CDR2 FYNNEI. This CDR3 contains 14 residues. CDR3 region: CGRDGGRATDTQYF. The CDR3 DNA sequence: TGTGGAAGGGATGGCGGGAGGGCCACAGATACGCAGTATTTT.

V and J are TRBV3-1 (or the pseudogene TRBV3-2) and TRBJ2-7; D unclear. The V and J ends lost 2 bases and 2 bases respectively, with 4 bases between them. The length of the CDR3 is 12 residues. CDR1 LGHDT and CDR2 YNNKEL come from the germline V gene (reference sequence). CDR3: CASSQTTYEQYF. The CDR3 coding sequence is TGTGCCAGCAGCCAAACAACCTACGAGCAGTACTTC.

V usage is TRBV19 and J usage is TRBJ2-3; 7 nucleotides match TRBD2. Germline assignment: CDR1 LNHDA and CDR2 SQIVND (reference sequence). This CDR3 contains 16 residues. V was clipped by 1 base and J by 1 base; unmatched bases: 5. The chain's CDR3 is CASSIGTRYGTDTQYF. The CDR3 DNA sequence: TGTGCCAGTAGTATAGGGACTAGATACGGCACAGATACGCAGTATTTT.

This chain joins TRBV11-2 and TRBJ1-1; 7 nucleotides align to TRBD1. V shed 5 bases, J shed 4 bases, and the junction held 4 bases outside the gene matches. CDR3 length: 13 residues. Germline CDR1 is SGHAT and CDR2 is FQNNGV. In nucleotides, the CDR3 is TGTGCCAGCAGCCAACAGGGGCGCACTGAAGCTTTCTTT. Encoded protein: CASSQQGRTEAFF.

This clone was detected a few times. V usage is TRBV30 and J usage is TRBJ2-7, with D perhaps TRBD1 (5 bases). The V end lost 3 bases, the J end lost 4 bases, and 7 bases lay between the germline ends. This CDR3 comprises 11 residues. The germline V gene has CDR1 GTSNPN and CDR2 SVGIG (reference sequence). The DNA of the CDR3 is TGTGCCTGGAGGACAGCGTACGAGCAGTACTTC. Its translation is CAWRTAYEQYF.

This chain joins TRBV24-1 and TRBJ2-1; 11 positions match TRBD1. The V and J ends lost 3 bases and 6 bases, in that order; junction bases with no gene match: 18. The CDR3 spans 20 residues. CDR1 and CDR2 from the germline V gene are KGHDR and SFDVKD. In DNA, the CDR3 is TGTGCCACCAGTGATCCCTCGGGACAGGGGGTGGGGACCATGCTCAATGAGCAGTTCTTC. Protein sequence: CATSDPSGQGVGTMLNEQFF.

The CDR3 coding sequence is TGTGCCAGCAGGACGCTAGCGGGCATCACAGATACGCAGTATTTT. The encoded protein is CASRTLAGITDTQYF. The chain recombines TRBV28 with TRBJ2-3; 8 positions agree with TRBD2. Germline CDR1 is MDHEN and CDR2 is SYDVKM. The CDR3 spans 15 residues. The J segment lost 2 bases and the V segment lost 6 bases, leaving 7 bases of the junction unmatched.

V and J are TRBV5-4 and TRBJ2-2, with TRBD2 identical over 9 bases. The V segment lost 7 bases and the J segment 5 bases; nucleotides outside the gene matches: 9. The CDR3 extends over 15 amino acids. Germline loops: CDR1 SGHNT, CDR2 YYREEE (reference sequence). The CDR3 sequence: CASGPGLAVTGELFF. In DNA, the CDR3 is TGTGCCAGCGGTCCGGGACTAGCCGTAACCGGGGAGCTGTTTTTT. The full variable domain, in which reference TRBV5-4 and TRBJ2-2 provide the parts outside the CDR3, is ETGVTQSPTHLIKTRGQQVTLRCSSQSGHNTVSWYQQALGQGPQFIFQYYREEENGRGNFPPRFSGLQFPNYSSELNVNALELDDSALYLCASGPGLAVTGELFFGEGSRLTVL.

The V and J genes are TRBV6-5 and TRBJ2-6, with D perhaps TRBD1 (6 bases). Germline values: CDR1 MNHEY, CDR2 SVGAGI. V gave up 4 bases and J gave up 2 bases, with 12 bases separating them. The CDR3 loop spans 16 amino acids. The CDR3 is CASSWPPGAGANVLTF. DNA for the CDR3: TGTGCCAGCAGTTGGCCCCCAGGGGCTGGGGCCAACGTCCTGACTTTC.

V is TRBV11-1 and J is TRBJ2-7; no clear D gene. The CDR3 sequence is 12 residues long. Trimming left V 3 bases short and J 3 bases short, with 6 bases between. Per the germline V gene, CDR1 is SGHAT and CDR2 is FQDESV (reference sequence). The CDR3 sequence: CASSFTSYEQYF. CDR3 coding DNA: TGTGCCAGCAGCTTCACAAGCTACGAGCAGTACTTC.

This rearrangement joins TRBV18 to TRBJ2-4, with 7 bases matching TRBD1. V shed 2 bases, J shed 9 bases, and the junction held 4 bases outside the gene matches. CDR1 and CDR2 from the germline V gene are KGHSH and LQKENI. CDR3 length: 13 amino acids. The CDR3 DNA sequence: TGTGCCAGCTCACCAATTAAGGGGGCCATTCAGTACTTC. This codes for CASSPIKGAIQYF.

This clone was recorded once. The chain joins TRBV15 to TRBJ1-2; D not certain. The CDR3 is 12 residues long. Germline CDR1 and CDR2: LNHNV and YYDKDF (reference sequence). V lost 5 bases, J lost 2 bases, and 6 bases lay in between. The CDR3 DNA sequence: TGTGCCACCAGCGGTCGGAACTATGGCTACACCTTC. Its translation is CATSGRNYGYTF.

V gene TRBV28 combines with J gene TRBJ2-7, with TRBD2 identical over 11 bases. Germline lookup yields CDR1 MDHEN and CDR2 SYDVKM. The CDR3 covers 15 residues. Unmatched junction bases numbered 7, after V lost 6 bases and J lost 3 bases. The CDR3 loop reads CASRSGLAGFYEQYF. CDR3 DNA sequence: TGTGCCAGCAGGTCCGGACTAGCGGGCTTCTACGAGCAGTACTTC.

CDR3 nucleotides: TGTGCCAGCAGCCCGACAGGGCTCAACTATGGCTACACCTTC. Amino acid sequence: CASSPTGLNYGYTF. The rearrangement uses TRBV5-6 and TRBJ1-2, with TRBD1 identical over 7 bases. V shed 4 bases, J shed 2 bases, and the junction held 5 bases outside the gene matches. The CDR3 runs to 14 residues. The V gene's germline CDR1 is SGHDT and CDR2 YYEEEE.

The chain recombines TRBV5-6 with TRBJ1-5; D possibly corresponds to TRBD1 (6 bases). This CDR3 is built from 15 residues. V dropped 0 bases and J dropped 6 bases, with 13 bases sitting between them. The germline CDR1 and CDR2 sequences are SGHDT and YYEEEE. The CDR3 reads CASSLGGRGIQPQHF. The DNA of the CDR3 is TGTGCCAGCAGCTTGGGGGGCAGGGGAATTCAGCCCCAGCATTTT.

This clone was picked up one time. The chain combines TRBV6-5 with TRBJ1-2, with 9 bases fitting TRBD1. The CDR3 is made up of 15 amino acids. The V segment lost 7 bases and the J segment 5 bases; nucleotides outside the gene matches: 11. In germline, CDR1 is MNHEY, CDR2 SVGAGI. The CDR3 nucleotides are TGTGCCAGCACAAAACAGGGGGCGTCTTGGTATGGCTACACCTTC. Protein product: CASTKQGASWYGYTF.

This chain uses TRBV7-9 with TRBJ1-2; TRBD1 matches at 7 bases. Trimming took 1 base from V and 6 from J; bases not matched to a gene: 5. Germline V lookup: CDR1 SEHNR, CDR2 FQNEAQ (reference sequence). The CDR3 spans 14 residues. The CDR3 here is CASSLEEGGDGYTF. In DNA form, the CDR3 reads TGTGCCAGCAGCTTAGAAGAAGGGGGCGATGGCTACACCTTC.

In its sample, this clone was seen a few times. The chain combines TRBV24-1 with TRBJ1-5; D gene unclear. The germline V gene has CDR1 KGHDR and CDR2 SFDVKD. There are 14 residues in the CDR3. Trimming removed 5 bases from V and 1 base from J, with 8 bases in between. This chain's CDR3 is CATSGGMSNQPQHF. Here the CDR3 DNA reads TGTGCCACCAGTGGAGGGATGAGCAATCAGCCCCAGCATTTT.

The chain couples TRBV19 to TRBJ2-7, with TRBD2 matching 8 bases. Germline CDR1 reads LNHDA; CDR2 reads SQIVND (reference sequence). The CDR3 consists of 16 residues. Trimming cost V 1 base and J 3 bases; bases outside gene matches: 8. The CDR3 sequence is CASSIGTSRALYEQYF. Written as DNA, the CDR3 is TGTGCCAGTAGTATAGGGACTAGCCGGGCCCTCTACGAGCAGTACTTC.

The chain couples TRBV11-3 to TRBJ2-3, with unresolved D. Germline V CDR1 and CDR2: SGHNT, YENEEA. The ends were cut back, 4 bases at V and 1 base at J, with 9 bases in the middle. The CDR3 runs to 14 residues. For the CDR3, the DNA is TGTGCCAGCAGCTCCCGGTCGGGCACAGATACGCAGTATTTT. Translated, it gives CASSSRSGTDTQYF. Filled out from reference TRBV11-3 and TRBJ2-3, the complete variable domain reads EAGVVQSPRYKIIEKKQPVAFWCNPISGHNTLYWYLQNLGQGPELLIRYENEEAVDDSQLPKDRFSAERLKGVDSTLKIQPAELGDSAVYLCASSSRSGTDTQYFGPGTRLTVL.

This clone was found once. The chain couples TRBV27 to TRBJ1-3, with 9 positions matching TRBD1. The germline V gene encodes CDR1 MNHEY and CDR2 SMNVEV (reference sequence). Trimming removed 11 bases from V and 3 bases from J; junction bases left unmatched: 8. CDR3 length: 14 residues. The CDR3 region is CACGTGPGGNTIYF. For the CDR3, the DNA is TGTGCCTGCGGGACAGGGCCGGGTGGAAACACCATATATTTT.

The J gene is TRBJ2-3, the V gene TRBV5-1; TRBD2 agrees at 9 bases. From germline, CDR1 is SGHRS and CDR2 YFSETQ. This CDR3 spans 13 amino acids. After removal of 5 bases from V and 5 bases from J, the junction contained 3 bases not matched to a gene. The chain's CDR3 is CASSAGGIDTQYF. The CDR3 DNA reads as TGCGCCAGCAGTGCGGGAGGGATAGATACGCAGTATTTT.

J is TRBJ2-5 and V is TRBV18; TRBD1 might be the D (6 bases). From germline, CDR1 is KGHSH and CDR2 LQKENI. CDR3 length: 17 amino acids. V lost 6 bases and J lost 5, with 25 bases in between. CDR3: CASSPPTRDTRVETQYF. The CDR3 DNA is TGTGCCAGCTCTCCGCCTACTAGGGACACCAGGGTTGAGACCCAGTACTTC.

This chain links TRBV7-9 with TRBJ2-1, with TRBD2 matching over 12 bases. This CDR3 contains 16 residues. V was clipped by 11 bases and J by 3 bases; unmatched bases: 11. Germline V gene sequence: CDR1 SEHNR, CDR2 FQNEAQ (reference sequence). This CDR3 is CAPAGLAGGNYNEQFF. As DNA, the CDR3 is TGTGCCCCCGCGGGGCTAGCGGGAGGGAACTACAATGAGCAGTTCTTC.

The V call is TRBV5-4, the J call TRBJ1-2; D gene unclear. Trimming took off 2 bases at V and 3 bases at J, with 14 bases between the two ends. This CDR3 has 15 residues. Germline V gene lookup returns CDR1 SGHNT and CDR2 YYREEE (reference sequence). The CDR3 sequence is CASSFFRYRDYGYTF. DNA for the CDR3: TGTGCCAGCAGCTTCTTTCGTTACCGGGACTATGGCTACACCTTC.